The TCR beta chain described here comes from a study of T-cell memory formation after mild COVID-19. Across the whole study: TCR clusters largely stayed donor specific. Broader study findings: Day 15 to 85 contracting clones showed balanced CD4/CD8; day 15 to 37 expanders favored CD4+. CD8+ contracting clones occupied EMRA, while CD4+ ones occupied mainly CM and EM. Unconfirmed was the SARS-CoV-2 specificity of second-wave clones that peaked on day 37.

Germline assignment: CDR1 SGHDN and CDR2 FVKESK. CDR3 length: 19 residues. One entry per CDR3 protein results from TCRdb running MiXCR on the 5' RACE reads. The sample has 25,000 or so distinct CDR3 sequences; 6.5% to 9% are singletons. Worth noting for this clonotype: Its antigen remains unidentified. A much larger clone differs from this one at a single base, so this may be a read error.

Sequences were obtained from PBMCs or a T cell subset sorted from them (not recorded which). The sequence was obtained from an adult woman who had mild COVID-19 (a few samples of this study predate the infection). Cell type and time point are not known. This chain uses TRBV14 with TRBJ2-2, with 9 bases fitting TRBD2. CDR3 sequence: CARSQDPVLAGQRTGELFF. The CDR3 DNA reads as TGTGCCAGAAGCCAAGATCCGGTTCTAGCGGGACAGCGGACCGGGGAGCTGTTTTTT.